These 7 T cell receptor beta chains share one sample of origin, sequenced in a study of blood T cell repertoires in COVID-19. Sequencing was performed with immunoSEQ multiplex PCR; in TCRdb, only in-frame clones are kept and a portion is missing. The sample shows approximately 260,000 clones, 84% of them seen only once. The sample consisted of peripheral blood. These receptors were obtained from a human donor in a cohort sampled during active COVID-19.

The genes are TRBV23-1 and TRBJ2-6; D is possibly TRBD1 (5 bases). TRBV23-1 is given ORF status, its function remaining uncertain. V lost 9 bases and J 2 bases, leaving 17 bases between the germline ends. The CDR3 length is 16 residues. In DNA, the CDR3 is TGCGCCAGAAAATCGGCAGGGCTGCCTGGGGCCAACGTCCTGACTTTC. Protein: CARKSAGLPGANVLTF.

The chain has TRBV6-5 and TRBJ2-7; 8 bases match TRBD1. The junction had 7 bases not matched to a gene; V was cut back by 6 bases and J by 0 bases. CDR1 is MNHEY, CDR2 SVGAGI, per germline. The length of the CDR3 is 15 residues. The CDR3 DNA reads as TGTGCCAGCAGAGCGACAGGGGAAAGCTCCTACGAGCAGTACTTC. Translated, it gives CASRATGESSYEQYF.

The chain uses TRBV6-5 and TRBJ2-2, with D possibly matching TRBD1 (5 bases). Trimming stripped 8 bases from V and 2 bases from J, with 15 bases between. The CDR3 consists of 15 residues. The V gene's germline CDR1 is MNHEY and CDR2 SVGAGI. The CDR3 coding sequence is TGTGCCAGCGTAGGTTTTTGGGGCAACACCGGGGAGCTGTTTTTT. The encoded protein is CASVGFWGNTGELFF.

As DNA, the CDR3 is TGTGCCAGCAGCTTAGGCTCAGGGGAGGGGAGCAATCAGCCCCAGCATTTT. Amino acids: CASSLGSGEGSNQPQHF. This chain connects TRBV7-9 to TRBJ1-5; the D gene is possibly TRBD1 (6 bases). The germline gives CDR1 SEHNR, CDR2 FQNEAQ (reference sequence). The length of the CDR3 is 17 residues. V was shortened by 1 base and J by 1 base, with 14 bases between the two germline ends.

In regard to this clone: The sample holds other DNA sequences that translate to the same CDR3. The chain recombines TRBV18 with TRBJ2-3; 10 bases fit TRBD2. The CDR3 length is 15 residues. Germline V CDR1 and CDR2: KGHSH, LQKENI. Trimming removed 3 bases from V and 1 base from J; junction bases left unmatched: 1. Here the CDR3 DNA reads TGTGCCAGCTCACCCCTAGCGGGGGGCACAGATACGCAGTATTTT. It codes for CASSPLAGGTDTQYF.

There are many counts of this clone. The chain uses TRBV11-2 and TRBJ1-1; TRBD1 might be the D (5 bases). CDR1 is SGHAT, CDR2 FQNNGV, per germline. V was trimmed by 3 bases and J by 0 bases, leaving 11 bases between them. The CDR3 covers 15 residues. As DNA, the CDR3 is TGTGCCAGCAGCTTCGGAAGCAGGGTGAACACTGAAGCTTTCTTT. It encodes CASSFGSRVNTEAFF.

The rearrangement links TRBV9 to TRBJ1-6; D possibly corresponds to TRBD1 (6 bases). Germline loops: CDR1 SGDLS, CDR2 YYNGEE. The CDR3 has 16 residues. Between the trimmed V and J ends, which lost 3 bases and 7 bases, there was a span of 17 bases. CDR3 sequence: CASSAETGFRNSPLHF. As DNA, the CDR3 is TGTGCCAGCAGCGCGGAAACAGGGTTTAGGAATTCACCCCTCCACTTT.